The next 8 T cell receptor beta chains were all read from a single sample in a study of cytomegalovirus exposure and HLA in healthy donors. PCR used 60 Vbeta primers and 13 Jbeta primers. TCRdb's copy holds only in-frame clones and misses some; the assay was immunoSEQ multiplex PCR. The top ten clones hold approximately 15% of a sample with some 87,000 clones, about 74% of them seen once. The sequenced material came from PBMCs. The receptor source for this set is a woman in her forties or fifties in good health and CMV-seropositive.

This clone appeared a single time. V is TRBV4-3 and J is TRBJ1-6, with 7 bases lining up with TRBD1. From germline, CDR1 is LGHNA and CDR2 YSLEER. After removal of 0 bases from V and 14 bases from J, the junction contained 10 bases not matched to a gene. The CDR3 consists of 15 residues. The CDR3 DNA reads as TGCGCCAGCAGCCAAGATATCCTCCAGGGGGGTACCCTCCACTTT. Its protein is CASSQDILQGGTLHF.

The V call is TRBV5-8, the J call TRBJ1-1; tentatively, D is TRBD1 (6 bases). The CDR3 extends over 12 amino acids. CDR1 and CDR2 (germline): SGHTS, YDEGEE. The V gene lost 2 bases and the J gene lost 8 bases, with 10 bases spanning the gap. In nucleotides, the CDR3 is TGTGCCAGCAGCTTCACGGACAGAGAAGCTTTCTTT. Residues: CASSFTDREAFF.

V usage is TRBV5-4 and J usage is TRBJ2-1; TRBD1 aligns across 10 bases. CDR1 and CDR2 (germline): SGHNT, YYREEE (reference sequence). The length of the CDR3 is 13 residues. Trimming took 4 bases from V and 13 from J; bases not matched to a gene: 8. CDR3 in DNA: TGTGCCAGCAGCCGGGACAGGGGAATTTTACAGTTCTTC. Its protein product is CASSRDRGILQFF.

The CDR3 sequence: CASSYKGQGFNQPQHF. The DNA for the CDR3 is TGTGCCAGCAGCTATAAGGGCCAGGGGTTCAATCAGCCCCAGCATTTT. The chain employs TRBV5-6 and TRBJ1-5; D may be TRBD1 (6 bases). CDR1 and CDR2 from the germline V gene are SGHDT and YYEEEE. Trimming removed 3 bases at V and 3 bases at J, with 16 bases between. This CDR3 has 16 amino acids.

This clone was detected only a few times. The chain has TRBV27 and TRBJ1-1; 8 bases are shared with TRBD1. This CDR3 region has 13 residues. CDR1 and CDR2 (germline): MNHEY, SMNVEV (reference sequence). V was pared by 3 bases and J by 8 bases, with 5 bases of the junction left unmatched. CDR3 sequence reads: CASSFWTGQEAFF. In nucleotides, the CDR3 is TGTGCCAGCAGTTTCTGGACAGGGCAAGAAGCTTTCTTT.

The CDR3 loop reads CASSFQGSSSYEQYF. CDR3 coding DNA: TGTGCCAGCAGCTTTCAGGGGTCAAGCTCCTACGAGCAGTACTTC. The chain has TRBV11-1 and TRBJ2-7; D might be TRBD1 (6 bases). Germline V lookup: CDR1 SGHAT, CDR2 FQDESV (reference sequence). V lost 3 bases, J lost 0 bases, and 12 bases lay in between. The CDR3 is made up of 15 amino acids. The whole variable domain, filled in from reference TRBV11-1 and TRBJ2-7, reads EAEVAQSPRYKITEKSQAVAFWCDPISGHATLYWYRQILGQGPELLVQFQDESVVDDSQLPKDRFSAERLKGVDSTLKIQPAELGDSAMYLCASSFQGSSSYEQYFGPGTRLTVT.

The chain uses TRBV5-1 and TRBJ2-1, with a possible D match to TRBD1 (6 bases). This CDR3 is built from 16 residues. Germline V gene lookup returns CDR1 SGHRS and CDR2 YFSETQ. V was cut by 0 bases and J by 5 bases, with 15 bases left in between. This chain's CDR3 is CASSLEGGPLNNEQFF. For the CDR3, the DNA is TGCGCCAGCAGCTTGGAAGGGGGACCCCTTAACAATGAGCAGTTCTTC. Using reference TRBV5-1 and TRBJ2-1 for the parts outside the CDR3, the full variable domain is KAGVTQTPRYLIKTRGQQVTLSCSPISGHRSVSWYQQTPGQGLQFLFEYFSETQRNKGNFPGRFSGRQFSNSRSEMNVSTLELGDSALYLCASSLEGGPLNNEQFFGPGTRLTVL.

This chain links TRBV19 with TRBJ2-5; 8 bases match TRBD1. The CDR3 extends over 15 amino acids. Germline V gene data show CDR1 as LNHDA and CDR2 as SQIVND (reference sequence). The V gene end was trimmed by 6 bases and the J gene end by 4 bases; junction bases not matched to a gene: 10. CDR3 nucleotides: TGTGCCAGTAGGGCTGACAGGGGCGGCGGAGAGACCCAGTACTTC. This codes for CASRADRGGGETQYF. Full variable domain (rest looked up from reference TRBV19 and TRBJ2-5): DGGITQSPKYLFRKEGQNVTLSCEQNLNHDAMYWYRQDPGQGLRLIYYSQIVNDFQKGDIAEGYSVSREKKESFPLTVTSAQKNPTAFYLCASRADRGGGETQYFGPGTRLLVL.